The clone carrying this TCR beta chain was counted many times. The data stem from a study of tumor-infiltrating lymphocytes in primary liver carcinoma. RNA isolated from unsorted whole blood supplied the blood RNA, with germline DNA also extracted. A constant-region primer primed TCR beta cDNA synthesis from roughly 510 ng of total RNA. Three nested multiplex PCR rounds, a slightly modified ARM-PCR method, built the TCR beta libraries. The study ran its first two PCR rounds for about 11 cycles each, using TRBV1-TRBV30 forward primers and a C-beta reverse primer. TCRdb analysed the multiplex PCR reads with MiXCR anew, one entry per CDR3 protein. The sample has fewer than 400,000 distinct CDR3 sequences, almost 60% seen once; the top ten hold approximately 17%. Germline loops: CDR1 SGHNT, CDR2 YYREEE (reference sequence). The CDR3 extends over 15 amino acids. Trimming cost V 0 bases and J 3 bases, with 11 bases left between them.

Sequencing was performed on peripheral blood. This TCR was recovered from a woman aged 30 to 39 with primary liver carcinoma and hepatitis B virus infection. This chain joins TRBV5-4 and TRBJ2-3; perhaps TRBD2 as D (5 bases). CDR3 residues: CASSLGSGSTDTQYF. The CDR3 DNA reads TGTGCCAGCAGCTTGGGGTCGGGAAGTACAGATACGCAGTATTTT.